A single sample is the source of the 17 T cell receptor beta chains below, sequenced in a study of blood T cells in healthy people across ages (dated by TCRdb to about 2015). Library prep was done by 5' RACE. Instrument on record: Illumina HiSeq 2500. A second 7 to 11 cycle PCR used a sample-barcoded 5' primer and a J-beta primer mix. Through fastp at Q25 and MiXCR, TCRdb rebuilt clones from the public reads, retaining in-frame beta chains. Rows are unified per CDR3 protein, each entry keeping the most common DNA and genes. The sample profile shows hundreds of thousands of distinct CDR3 sequences; approximately 49% of them were found once. The biggest ten clones account for 25% to 35% of the sample. What was sequenced was blood. These receptors all come from a woman in her fifties or sixties in good health.

This chain connects TRBV10-3 to TRBJ1-1, with a weak D call TRBD1 (5 bases). The CDR3 runs to 13 residues. V gave up 11 bases and J gave up 7 bases, with 20 bases separating them. The germline V gene encodes CDR1 ENHRY and CDR2 SYGVKD. Written as DNA, the CDR3 is TGTGCCGCCACTCAAAACACGGGGGGTGAAGCTTTCTTT. This sequence encodes CAATQNTGGEAFF.

This sequence joins TRBV7-3 and TRBJ2-3, with 13 bases that match TRBD2. The J segment lost 8 bases and the V segment lost 4 bases, leaving 3 bases of the junction unmatched. This CDR3 is 14 amino acids long. Looked up from germline, CDR1 is SGHTA and CDR2 is FQGTGA. Here the CDR3 reads CASSSGLAGTTQYF. The CDR3 DNA follows: TGTGCCAGCAGCTCGGGACTAGCGGGAACTACGCAGTATTTT. The full variable domain, rest sourced from reference TRBV7-3 and TRBJ2-3, is GAGVSQTPSNKVTEKGKYVELRCDPISGHTALYWYRQSLGQGPEFLIYFQGTGAADDSGLPNDRFFAVRPEGSVSTLKIQRTERGDSAVYLCASSSGLAGTTQYFGPGTRLTVL.

This sequence joins TRBV20-1 and TRBJ2-1; 13 nucleotides line up with TRBD2. The CDR3 totals 20 residues. With V trimmed by 2 bases and J by 0 bases, 13 bases remained unmatched. Germline V gene sequence: CDR1 DFQATT, CDR2 SNEGSKA (reference sequence). Here the CDR3 DNA reads TGCAGTGCTAGAACGGAGACTAGCGGGAGGCTCACAAGCTCCTACAATGAGCAGTTCTTC. Its translation: CSARTETSGRLTSSYNEQFF.

The gene calls are TRBV9 and TRBJ2-7; D is undetermined. CDR1 and CDR2 (germline): SGDLS, YYNGEE. V was shortened by 4 bases and J by 3 bases, with 14 bases between the two germline ends. This CDR3 is 14 amino acids long. CDR3 nucleotide sequence: TGTGCCAGCAGCTATGGCGCATGGGACTACGAGCAGTACTTC. Translating it yields CASSYGAWDYEQYF. Together with reference TRBV9 and TRBJ2-7, the CDR3 gives the full variable domain: DSGVTQTPKHLITATGQRVTLRCSPRSGDLSVYWYQQSLDQGLQFLIQYYNGEERAKGNILERFSAQQFPDLHSELNLSSLELGDSALYFCASSYGAWDYEQYFGPGTRLTVT.

A remark on this clonotype: Sequence at one end of the junction differs from germline and may be a read error. The J gene is TRBJ1-1, the V gene TRBV20-1; D perhaps matches TRBD1 (5 bases). The germline V gene has CDR1 DFQATT and CDR2 SNEGSKA (reference sequence). The CDR3 has 13 amino acids. The CDR3 DNA reads as TGCAGTGCCAGAGAGACAGTGGCAACTGAAGCTTTCTTT. Protein: CSARETVATEAFF.

This clonotype was seen many times. The J gene is TRBJ1-4, the V gene TRBV3-1; unclear D gene. Germline CDR1 LGHDT, CDR2 YNNKEL (reference sequence). V dropped 3 bases and J dropped 7 bases, with 6 bases sitting between them. The CDR3 length is 12 residues. The CDR3 DNA reads TGTGCCAGCAGCCACAAGCCTGAAAAACTGTTTTTT. Protein: CASSHKPEKLFF. Based on the CDR3 plus reference TRBV3-1 and TRBJ1-4, the full variable domain is DTAVSQTPKYLVTQMGNDKSIKCEQNLGHDTMYWYKQDSKKFLKIMFSYNNKELIINETVPNRFSPKSPDKAHLNLHINSLELGDSAVYFCASSHKPEKLFFGSGTQLSVL.

The chain carries TRBV28 and TRBJ2-5; D not certain. The V gene's germline CDR1 is MDHEN and CDR2 SYDVKM. V was cut by 7 bases and J by 4 bases, with 10 bases left in between. The length of the CDR3 is 12 residues. CDR3 protein: CASIPLRETQYF. CDR3 nucleotide sequence: TGTGCCAGCATACCCCTGCGAGAGACCCAGTACTTC. The variable domain in full, with the rest retrieved from reference TRBV28 and TRBJ2-5, is DVKVTQSSRYLVKRTGEKVFLECVQDMDHENMFWYRQDPGLGLRLIYFSYDVKMKEKGDIPEGYSVSREKKERFSLILESASTNQTSMYLCASIPLRETQYFGPGTRLLVL.

This clonotype showed up just a few times. V is TRBV7-3 and J is TRBJ2-5, with 7 bases fitting TRBD1. The CDR3 runs to 12 residues. J lost 13 bases, V lost 5 bases, and 10 bases had no gene match. Germline lookup yields CDR1 SGHTA and CDR2 FQGTGA. As DNA, the CDR3 is TGTGCCAGCAGCCAGAAAACAGGGGATTTGTACTTC. Translating it yields CASSQKTGDLYF.

Points on this clonotype: At one end, the junction sequence differs from germline, possibly due to a read error. The genes are TRBV3-1 and TRBJ1-1; 9 bases match TRBD1. Germline V lookup: CDR1 LGHDT, CDR2 YNNKEL (reference sequence). The CDR3 totals 15 residues. The CDR3 here is CAGSPGQGTNTEAFF. In DNA form, the CDR3 reads TGTGCCGGCAGCCCCGGACAGGGGACGAACACTGAAGCTTTCTTT.

This chain connects TRBV29-1 to TRBJ2-2, with D hard to call. Germline V gene lookup returns CDR1 SQVTM and CDR2 ANQGSEA. V dropped 4 bases and J dropped 4 bases, with 4 bases sitting between them. This CDR3 has 11 amino acids. The CDR3 is CSVVGTGELFF. The CDR3, as DNA: TGCAGCGTTGTAGGCACCGGGGAGCTGTTTTTT.

This clonotype has just one count. One end of the junction varies from germline; a read error may be responsible. The V gene is TRBV7-2, the J gene TRBJ2-3; D gene uncertain. Germline V gene sequence: CDR1 SGHTA, CDR2 FQGNSA. The CDR3 runs to 12 residues. The CDR3, as DNA: TGTGTCAGCAATTTGGGCACAGATACGCAGTATTTT. As protein: CVSNLGTDTQYF.

This rearrangement joins TRBV28 to TRBJ1-1; D is ambiguous. Looked up from germline, CDR1 is MDHEN and CDR2 is SYDVKM. Trimming took off 7 bases at V and 2 bases at J, with 17 bases between the two ends. There are 15 residues in the CDR3. The chain's CDR3 is CASNAHSSGNTEAFF. In nucleotides, the CDR3 is TGTGCCAGCAATGCGCATAGTTCGGGAAACACTGAAGCTTTCTTT.

The chain carries TRBV10-3 and TRBJ2-7, with D perhaps matching TRBD1 (6 bases). Germline values: CDR1 ENHRY, CDR2 SYGVKD. V was shortened by 4 bases and J by 6 bases, with 10 bases between the two germline ends. This CDR3 contains 12 residues. The CDR3 loop reads CAISVQGTEQYF. The CDR3 DNA is TGTGCCATCAGTGTACAGGGTACCGAGCAGTACTTC.

This clonotype showed up just a few times. This chain uses TRBV5-4 with TRBJ2-6; 8 bases are shared with TRBD1. V gave up 4 bases and J gave up 9 bases; unmatched junction bases: 6. Germline assignment: CDR1 SGHNT and CDR2 YYREEE (reference sequence). CDR3 size: 14 residues. CDR3 sequence (DNA): TGTGCCAGCAGCGTCAGGGGGCGCGACAACGTCCTGACTTTC. Protein: CASSVRGRDNVLTF.

With respect to this clonotype: This may stem from a read error, because a much larger clone lies one nucleotide away. V gene TRBV4-3 combines with J gene TRBJ2-1, with 16 bases that match TRBD2. Germline CDR1 and CDR2: LGHNA and YSLEER. The CDR3 extends over 21 amino acids. The J segment lost 6 bases and the V segment lost 1 base, leaving 15 bases of the junction unmatched. The CDR3 DNA reads TGCGCCAGCAGCCAAGGTCGTGGGGGACTAGCGGGAGGGCCGGGCCTCAATGAGCAGTTCTTC. Encoded protein: CASSQGRGGLAGGPGLNEQFF.

Only a few counts were recorded for this clonotype. The J gene is TRBJ2-7, the V gene TRBV20-1; TRBD1 might be the D (5 bases). The V end lost 1 base, the J end lost 0 bases, and 13 bases lay between the germline ends. This CDR3 is 15 amino acids long. CDR1 DFQATT and CDR2 SNEGSKA come from the germline V gene (reference sequence). The CDR3 DNA reads as TGCAGTGCTAGAGCCCCGGACAAGAGCTCCTACGAGCAGTACTTC. Amino acids: CSARAPDKSSYEQYF.

A few counts support this clonotype. This chain joins TRBV5-1 and TRBJ2-7; D could derive from TRBD1 or TRBD2 (5 bases each). The CDR3 consists of 13 residues. Germline-derived CDR1 and CDR2 are SGHRS and YFSETQ. The V and J ends lost 7 bases and 0 bases respectively, with 11 bases between them. CDR3 residues: CASGGPGSYEQYF. The CDR3 DNA reads TGCGCCAGCGGGGGTCCCGGCTCCTACGAGCAGTACTTC.